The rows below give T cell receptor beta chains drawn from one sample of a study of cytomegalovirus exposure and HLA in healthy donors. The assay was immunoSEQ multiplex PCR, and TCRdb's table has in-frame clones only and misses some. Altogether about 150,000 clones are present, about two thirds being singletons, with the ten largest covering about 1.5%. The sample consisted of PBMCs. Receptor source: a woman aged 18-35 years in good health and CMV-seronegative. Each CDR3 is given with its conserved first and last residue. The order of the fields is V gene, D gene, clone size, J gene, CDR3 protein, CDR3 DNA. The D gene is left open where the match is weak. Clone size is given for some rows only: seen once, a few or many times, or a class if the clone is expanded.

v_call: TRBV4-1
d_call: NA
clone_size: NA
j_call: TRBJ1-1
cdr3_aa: CASSSRVPEAFF
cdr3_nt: TGCGCCAGCAGCAGCAGGGTACCTGAAGCTTTCTTT

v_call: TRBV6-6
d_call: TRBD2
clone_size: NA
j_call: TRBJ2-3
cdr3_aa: CASSSAGRGTDTQYF
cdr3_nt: TGTGCCAGCAGTTCCGCCGGGAGGGGAACAGATACGCAGTATTTT

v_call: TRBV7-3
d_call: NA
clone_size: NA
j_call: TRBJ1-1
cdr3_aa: CASSSYPRGGNTEAFF
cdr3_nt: TGTGCCAGCAGCTCGTACCCCCGGGGGGGGAACACTGAAGCTTTCTTT

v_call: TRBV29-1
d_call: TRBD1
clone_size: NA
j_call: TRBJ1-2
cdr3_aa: CSVEDEQGINYGYTF
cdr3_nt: TGCAGCGTTGAAGACGAACAGGGGATCAACTATGGCTACACCTTC

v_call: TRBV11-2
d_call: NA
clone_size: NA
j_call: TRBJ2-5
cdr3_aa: CASSLVAGSETQYF
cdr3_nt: TGTGCCAGCAGCTTAGTGGCCGGGTCGGAGACCCAGTACTTC

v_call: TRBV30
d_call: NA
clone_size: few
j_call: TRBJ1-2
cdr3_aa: CAWSALASQGYGYTF
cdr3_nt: TGTGCCTGGAGTGCCCTGGCGAGTCAGGGCTATGGCTACACCTTC

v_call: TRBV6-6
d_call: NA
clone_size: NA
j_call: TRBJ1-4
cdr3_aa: CASSKDGPTNEKLFF
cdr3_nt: TGTGCCAGCAGTAAAGATGGGCCAACTAATGAAAAACTGTTTTTT

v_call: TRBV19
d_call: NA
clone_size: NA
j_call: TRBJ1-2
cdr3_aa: CGDSGYGYTF
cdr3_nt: TGCGGGGACTCTGGCTATGGCTACACCTTC

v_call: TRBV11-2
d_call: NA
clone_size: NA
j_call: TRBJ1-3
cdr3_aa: CASSYAHSGNTIYF
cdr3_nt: TGTGCCAGCAGCTACGCGCACTCTGGAAACACCATATATTTT

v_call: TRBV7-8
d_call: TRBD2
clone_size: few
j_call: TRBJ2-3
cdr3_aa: CASSFDLAEEWGTDTQYF
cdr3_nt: TGTGCCAGCAGCTTTGATCTAGCGGAGGAGTGGGGCACAGATACGCAGTATTTT

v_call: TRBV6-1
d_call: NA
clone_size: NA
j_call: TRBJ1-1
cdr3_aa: CASLQGGGNTEAFF
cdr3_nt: TGTGCCAGCTTGCAAGGGGGGGGGAACACTGAAGCTTTCTTT

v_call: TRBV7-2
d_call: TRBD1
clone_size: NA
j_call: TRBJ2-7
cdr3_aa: CASSLALGQGFPYEQYF
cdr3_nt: TGTGCCAGCAGCTTAGCGCTTGGACAGGGATTTCCCTACGAGCAGTACTTC

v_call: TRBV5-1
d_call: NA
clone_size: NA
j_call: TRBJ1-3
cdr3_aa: CASSSPGGNTIYF
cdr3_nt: TGCGCCAGCAGCTCGCCAGGAGGAAACACCATATATTTT

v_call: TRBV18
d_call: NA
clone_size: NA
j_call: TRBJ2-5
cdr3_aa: CASSPPGLQLGETQYF
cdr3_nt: TGTGCCAGCTCACCACCGGGGCTCCAATTAGGAGAGACCCAGTACTTC

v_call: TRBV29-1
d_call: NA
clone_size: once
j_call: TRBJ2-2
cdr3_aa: CSVERVGELFF
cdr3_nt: TGCAGCGTCGAGAGGGTCGGGGAGCTGTTTTTT